This TCR beta chain was identified during a study of blood T cell repertoires in COVID-19. Study in general: The United States, Italy and Spain were the sources of the acute and convalescent COVID-19 samples.

The age range of participants was about 18 to 100 years, with residence in 20 to 25 US areas. Each exposed participant met a COVID-19 case in the 2 weeks preceding study entry. This CDR3 spans 19 amino acids. Between the trimmed V and J ends, which lost 0 bases and 3 bases, there was a span of 22 bases. Germline-derived CDR1 and CDR2 are WNHNN and SYGVQD (reference sequence). As processed by the authors: Amplification of reference gene primers was used by the study to estimate nucleated cell counts. Method: immunoSEQ multiplex PCR; TCRdb's copy keeps in-frame clones and lacks some. That table furnishes V, J and clone size, whereas the DNA furnished D and trimming. The sample shows 200,000 to 250,000 clones, around nine tenths of them seen only once.

The genes are TRBV10-1 and TRBJ2-3; TRBD2 might be the D (8 bases). This TCR was recovered from a young woman who had been exposed to COVID-19. Specimen: PBMCs or T cells enriched from blood (not recorded which). The CDR3 is CASSESPRDSGSGTDTQYF. The CDR3, as DNA: TGCGCCAGCAGTGAGTCCCCCCGGGACAGCGGGAGCGGGACAGATACGCAGTATTTT.